What follows are 24 T cell receptor beta chains derived from one specimen sequenced in a study of CD8+ T cells in alopecia areata. The treatment is: oral pan-JAK inhibitor, 5-10 mg twice daily. Once RNA had been extracted, it was reverse transcribed into cDNA to act as the sequencing template. Generated by immunoSEQ multiplex PCR, the TCRdb table keeps only in-frame clones and is missing some. The sample consists of some 150,000 clones, roughly 58% of them appearing once. Material: CD4+ T cells sorted from blood, obtained at roughly week 58, from a patient treated with tofacitinib. The receptors shown here come from a human donor with alopecia areata.

The sample holds a few counts of this clone. The gene calls are TRBV6-1 and TRBJ2-3; D is unresolved. The CDR3 has 12 residues. Germline V CDR1 and CDR2: MNHNS, SASEGT. V was shortened by 7 bases and J by 3 bases, with 8 bases between the two germline ends. The chain's CDR3 is CASTRTTDTQYF. The CDR3 DNA is TGTGCCAGCACCCGGACGACAGATACGCAGTATTTT.

The rearrangement joins TRBV4-1 to TRBJ1-2; D unresolved. The germline CDR1 and CDR2 sequences are MGHRA and YSYEKL. The V and J ends lost 1 base and 5 bases respectively, with 8 bases between them. This CDR3 region has 13 residues. The CDR3 region has the DNA TGCGCCAGCAGCCAAGCCGGGCTATATGGCTACACCTTC. This encodes CASSQAGLYGYTF.

V is TRBV27 and J is TRBJ2-7; D unclear. Germline assignment: CDR1 MNHEY and CDR2 SMNVEV (reference sequence). The CDR3 is 13 amino acids. V lost 10 bases to trimming and J lost 1 base, with 14 bases between them. CDR3 in DNA: TGTGCCACCCGGAGCCAGAGATCCTACGAGCAGTACTTC. This codes for CATRSQRSYEQYF.

V gene TRBV29-1 combines with J gene TRBJ1-1; 9 bases are a match to TRBD1. CDR1 and CDR2 (germline): SQVTM, ANQGSEA. The CDR3 spans 15 residues. V lost 4 bases to trimming and J lost 4 bases; unmatched junction nucleotides: 10. The CDR3 spells CSVVYRGLLGTEAFF. In DNA form, the CDR3 reads TGCAGCGTTGTGTACAGGGGGCTGTTGGGCACTGAAGCTTTCTTT. Full variable domain (outside the CDR3, taken from reference TRBV29-1 and TRBJ1-1): SAVISQKPSRDICQRGTSLTIQCQVDSQVTMMFWYRQQPGQSLTLIATANQGSEATYESGFVIDKFPISRPNLTFSTLTVSNMSPEDSSIYLCSVVYRGLLGTEAFFGQGTRLTVV.

This clone came up a few times. The V gene is TRBV10-3, the J gene TRBJ2-5; D call uncertain. Germline V gene lookup returns CDR1 ENHRY and CDR2 SYGVKD. V was clipped by 4 bases and J by 1 base, with 7 bases between them. The CDR3 spans 13 residues. The CDR3 coding sequence is TGTGCCATCAGTGTGGCAGCCCAAGAGACCCAGTACTTC. This codes for CAISVAAQETQYF.

The chain employs TRBV28 and TRBJ1-2; 7 bases agree with TRBD1. Unmatched junction bases numbered 8, after V lost 3 bases and J lost 4 bases. The CDR3 loop spans 15 amino acids. The germline V gene encodes CDR1 MDHEN and CDR2 SYDVKM. DNA of the CDR3: TGTGCCAGCAGTTTTAGGGACAGCCGCTTCTATGGCTACACCTTC. Translating it yields CASSFRDSRFYGYTF.

This chain uses TRBV29-1 with TRBJ2-7; tentative D call: TRBD1 (5 bases). Germline V CDR1 and CDR2: SQVTM, ANQGSEA. The V gene lost 5 bases and the J gene lost 1 base, with 18 bases spanning the gap. The CDR3 length is 15 residues. Here the CDR3 reads CSVSSLWGISYEQYF. As DNA, the CDR3 is TGCAGCGTTAGCAGTCTGTGGGGCATTTCCTACGAGCAGTACTTC.

The V and J genes are TRBV29-1 and TRBJ2-1, with D possibly being TRBD2 (5 bases). The germline V and J ends were trimmed by 4 bases and 5 bases, with 6 bases remaining between them. CDR1 is SQVTM and CDR2 is ANQGSEA in the germline V gene. The CDR3 consists of 11 residues. The CDR3 is CSVGRHNEQFF. The CDR3, as DNA: TGCAGCGTTGGGAGGCACAATGAGCAGTTCTTC.

V is TRBV2 and J is TRBJ1-6, with 7 bases fitting TRBD1. V was pared by 5 bases and J by 9 bases, with 13 bases of the junction left unmatched. Germline values: CDR1 SNHLY, CDR2 FYNNEI. This CDR3 has 16 amino acids. The CDR3 loop is CASSNNGQANGSPLHF. The CDR3 DNA reads as TGTGCCAGCAGTAACAACGGACAGGCAAATGGTTCACCCCTCCACTTT. Based on the CDR3 plus reference TRBV2 and TRBJ1-6, the full variable domain is EPEVTQTPSHQVTQMGQEVILRCVPISNHLYFYWYRQILGQKVEFLVSFYNNEISEKSEIFDDQFSVERPDGSNFTLKIRSTKLEDSAMYFCASSNNGQANGSPLHFGNGTRLTVT.

The chain employs TRBV15 and TRBJ2-5, with D possibly being TRBD1 (5 bases). Trimming cost V 4 bases and J 5 bases, with 20 bases left between them. Germline V gene data show CDR1 as LNHNV and CDR2 as YYDKDF (reference sequence). The CDR3 extends over 16 amino acids. This chain's CDR3 is CATSKVTGTPRETQYF. DNA of the CDR3: TGTGCCACCAGCAAAGTTACAGGTACCCCGAGGGAGACCCAGTACTTC.

This clone showed up just a few times. This chain joins TRBV7-8 and TRBJ2-5, with D perhaps TRBD2 (5 bases). Deletions cut 5 bases from V and 1 base from J, with 11 bases between. This CDR3 comprises 14 residues. Germline values: CDR1 SGHVS, CDR2 FQNEAQ. CDR3 in amino acids: CASSPAGVQETQYF. Written as DNA, the CDR3 is TGTGCCAGCAGCCCCGCCGGGGTCCAAGAGACCCAGTACTTC.

This clone has a single count. The gene calls are TRBV7-9 and TRBJ1-1, with a tentative D call TRBD1 (6 bases). CDR3 length: 14 residues. CDR1 is SEHNR, CDR2 FQNEAQ, per germline (reference sequence). Trimming removed 6 bases from V and 1 base from J, with 12 bases in between. CDR3 residues: CASRPTGKNTEAFF. CDR3 nucleotide sequence: TGTGCCAGCAGGCCCACAGGGAAGAACACTGAAGCTTTCTTT.

V and J are TRBV30 and TRBJ1-1; D gene uncertain. Germline V lookup: CDR1 GTSNPN, CDR2 SVGIG (reference sequence). The V gene lost 2 bases and the J gene lost 1 base, with 14 bases spanning the gap. The CDR3 runs to 15 residues. The CDR3 reads CAWSRTGVPNTEAFF. The CDR3 nucleotides are TGTGCCTGGAGTCGCACCGGGGTCCCGAACACTGAAGCTTTCTTT.

The V and J genes are TRBV20-1 and TRBJ1-5; D unclear. Germline CDR1 and CDR2: DFQATT and SNEGSKA (reference sequence). The CDR3 totals 9 residues. Trimming removed 7 bases at V and 6 bases at J, with 4 bases between. The CDR3 is CSVGQPQHF. CDR3 in DNA: TGCAGTGTCGGTCAGCCCCAGCATTTT.

This clone was seen once. The rearrangement uses TRBV6-1 and TRBJ2-3; 8 bases match TRBD2. The germline V gene encodes CDR1 MNHNS and CDR2 SASEGT. V lost 8 bases to trimming and J lost 0 bases; unmatched junction nucleotides: 1. The CDR3 runs 13 residues. CDR3 in amino acids: CASASGSTDTQYF. The CDR3 DNA follows: TGTGCCAGCGCTAGCGGGAGCACAGATACGCAGTATTTT.

V gene TRBV18 combines with J gene TRBJ2-7, with 9 positions matching TRBD1. CDR3 length: 15 amino acids. The germline V gene has CDR1 KGHSH and CDR2 LQKENI. Germline trimming cut 3 bases from V and 0 bases from J; bases unmatched to any gene: 3. The CDR3 DNA sequence: TGTGCCAGCTCACCCGGGACAGGGAGCTCCTACGAGCAGTACTTC. Translated: CASSPGTGSSYEQYF.

V gene TRBV14 combines with J gene TRBJ2-2; D possibly matches TRBD1 or TRBD2 (5 bases each). Germline loops: CDR1 SGHDN, CDR2 FVKESK. V was trimmed by 4 bases and J by 6 bases, leaving 9 bases between them. This CDR3 region has 13 residues. The CDR3 region is CASSRGTAGELFF. Written as DNA, the CDR3 is TGTGCCAGCAGCCGGGGGACGGCCGGGGAGCTGTTTTTT.

This clone occurred a few times. At one boundary the junction diverges from the germline segment, which might be a read error. The chain joins TRBV29-1 to TRBJ2-5, with TRBD2 matching over 12 bases. This CDR3 contains 14 residues. Germline-derived CDR1 and CDR2 are SQVTM and ANQGSEA. The CDR3: CSVEGLAGQETQYF. For the CDR3, the DNA is TGCAGCGTGGAAGGACTAGCGGGGCAAGAGACCCAGTACTTC.

The chain couples TRBV7-2 to TRBJ1-2, with D tentatively TRBD1 (5 bases). The CDR3 consists of 15 residues. The V and J ends lost 5 bases and 2 bases respectively, with 15 bases between them. Germline V gene lookup returns CDR1 SGHTA and CDR2 FQGNSA. CDR3 region: CASSPPGRGNYGYTF. The CDR3 bases are TGTGCCAGCAGCCCTCCGGGACGGGGAAACTATGGCTACACCTTC. The complete variable domain, with remaining parts taken from reference TRBV7-2 and TRBJ1-2, reads GAGVSQSPSNKVTEKGKDVELRCDPISGHTALYWYRQSLGQGLEFLIYFQGNSAPDKSGLPSDRFSAERTGGSVSTLTIQRTQQEDSAVYLCASSPPGRGNYGYTFGSGTRLTVV.

The chain couples TRBV30 to TRBJ1-6, with a tentative D call TRBD1 (5 bases). V was pared by 1 base and J by 13 bases, with 17 bases between. Germline values: CDR1 GTSNPN, CDR2 SVGIG (reference sequence). The CDR3 extends over 14 amino acids. In DNA form, the CDR3 reads TGTGCCTGGAGTGGTGGGACCGCAACAATCCCCCTCCACTTT. Amino acid sequence: CAWSGGTATIPLHF.

This clone was recorded a few times. The V gene is TRBV5-1, the J gene TRBJ1-4; 7 bases match TRBD1. Germline assignment: CDR1 SGHRS and CDR2 YFSETQ. The V segment lost 3 bases and the J segment 5 bases; nucleotides outside the gene matches: 7. CDR3 size: 15 residues. Written as DNA, the CDR3 is TGCGCCAGCAGCTCGGGGGACAGAGCGAATGAAAAACTGTTTTTT. Amino acids: CASSSGDRANEKLFF.

V usage is TRBV30 and J usage is TRBJ1-1, with D hard to call. The V end lost 5 bases, the J end lost 6 bases, and 10 bases lay between the germline ends. CDR1 is GTSNPN and CDR2 is SVGIG in the germline V gene (reference sequence). The CDR3 loop spans 11 amino acids. CDR3 loop: CAWAFLSEAFF. Here the CDR3 DNA reads TGTGCCTGGGCCTTCCTTTCTGAAGCTTTCTTT.

J is TRBJ2-3 and V is TRBV5-1; 8 bases match TRBD2. The CDR3 covers 15 residues. V shed 6 bases, J shed 1 base, and the junction held 7 bases outside the gene matches. Germline CDR1 SGHRS, CDR2 YFSETQ. The CDR3 spells CASTGRGGGTDTQYF. The CDR3 region has the DNA TGCGCCAGCACCGGCCGGGGGGGCGGCACAGATACGCAGTATTTT. Supplemented by reference TRBV5-1 and TRBJ2-3, the full variable domain reads KAGVTQTPRYLIKTRGQQVTLSCSPISGHRSVSWYQQTPGQGLQFLFEYFSETQRNKGNFPGRFSGRQFSNSRSEMNVSTLELGDSALYLCASTGRGGGTDTQYFGPGTRLTVL.

J is TRBJ2-5 and V is TRBV29-1, with D possibly being TRBD2 (6 bases). CDR3 length equals 12 residues. Trimming stripped 8 bases from V and 0 bases from J, with 10 bases between. The germline gives CDR1 SQVTM, CDR2 ANQGSEA. In DNA, the CDR3 is TGCAGCCAAACGGGGGACCAAGAGACCCAGTACTTC. Its protein product is CSQTGDQETQYF.